Below, 12 T cell receptor beta chains from the same sample are listed, as sequenced in a study of T cell responses to AZD1222 COVID-19 vaccine. The protocol was immunoSEQ multiplex PCR, while the TCRdb copy is restricted to in-frame clones and leaves out a portion. Of tens of thousands of clones detected, roughly nine tenths appear once; the ten largest clones hold about 7.7%. The material was peripheral blood, obtained on day 0 of AZD1222 vaccination. Receptors were obtained from an adult in good health.

In this sample, this clone turned up once. J is TRBJ1-1 and V is TRBV10-3, with 9 bases fitting TRBD1. Germline V gene data show CDR1 as ENHRY and CDR2 as SYGVKD. The CDR3 length is 15 residues. V trimming: 2 bases; J trimming: 3 bases; junction bases outside the gene matches: 4. CDR3 nucleotide sequence: TGTGCCATCAGTGAGGTTAGACAGGGGGACACTGAAGCTTTCTTT. This gives the protein CAISEVRQGDTEAFF.

The chain joins TRBV5-4 to TRBJ1-1, with 7 bases lining up with TRBD1. Per the germline V gene, CDR1 is SGHNT and CDR2 is YYREEE (reference sequence). The trim removed 4 bases at V and 6 bases at J, leaving 15 bases unmatched. This CDR3 region has 16 residues. CDR3 residues: CASSKQLGQVFAEAFF. The CDR3 DNA follows: TGTGCCAGCAGCAAACAACTCGGACAGGTTTTTGCTGAAGCTTTCTTT.

The chain is built from TRBV5-1 and TRBJ2-5; the D is unclear. V shed 0 bases and J shed 5 bases, with 8 bases lying between them. The CDR3 is 13 residues long. Germline CDR1 reads SGHRS; CDR2 reads YFSETQ. CDR3 amino acids: CASSLAARETQYF. The CDR3 DNA follows: TGCGCCAGCAGCTTGGCAGCCCGGGAGACCCAGTACTTC.

The V gene is TRBV11-2, the J gene TRBJ1-1, with D possibly TRBD1 on 6 matching bases. The V gene's germline CDR1 is SGHAT and CDR2 FQNNGV. Trimming took off 5 bases at V and 4 bases at J, with 14 bases between the two ends. The CDR3 sequence is 14 residues long. CDR3: CASSRRGTGTEAFF. For the CDR3, the DNA is TGTGCCAGCAGCCGAAGGGGGACCGGCACTGAAGCTTTCTTT. Looking up the rest from reference TRBV11-2 and TRBJ1-1 gives the full variable domain: EAGVAQSPRYKIIEKRQSVAFWCNPISGHATLYWYQQILGQGPKLLIQFQNNGVVDDSQLPKDRFSAERLKGVDSTLKIQPAKLEDSAVYLCASSRRGTGTEAFFGQGTRLTVV.

The J gene is TRBJ2-3, the V gene TRBV4-1; 9 nucleotides line up with TRBD2. CDR3 size: 17 residues. Germline V CDR1 and CDR2: MGHRA, YSYEKL. Trimming at V came to 1 base and at J to 0 bases, leaving 5 bases not matched to a gene. CDR3 nucleotides: TGCGCCAGCAGCCAAGGAGCTAGCGGGGATAGCACAGATACGCAGTATTTT. Translated, it gives CASSQGASGDSTDTQYF.

The rearrangement links TRBV12-3 or TRBV12-4 to TRBJ2-3; D remains unclear. V was shortened by 5 bases and J by 0 bases, with 3 bases between the two germline ends. The length of the CDR3 is 12 residues. The CDR3 DNA follows: TGTGCCAGCAGTACTAGCACAGATACGCAGTATTTT. Amino acid sequence: CASSTSTDTQYF.

This chain joins TRBV7-2 and TRBJ1-6; D is undetermined. V lost 0 bases, J lost 10 bases, and 13 bases lay in between. CDR1 is SGHTA and CDR2 is FQGNSA in the germline V gene. The CDR3 length is 15 residues. CDR3 nucleotide sequence: TGTGCCAGCAGCTTAGCGCCGGTTTCGGGATCACCCCTCCACTTT. It codes for CASSLAPVSGSPLHF.

The chain combines TRBV5-6 with TRBJ1-1, with unresolved D. Deletions cut 6 bases from V and 6 bases from J, with 18 bases between. CDR3 length equals 14 residues. The germline V gene encodes CDR1 SGHDT and CDR2 YYEEEE. The CDR3 bases are TGTGCCAGCAACCACCGGATGGTCGACGCTGAAGCTTTCTTT. Translating it yields CASNHRMVDAEAFF. The full variable domain, completed using reference TRBV5-6 and TRBJ1-1, is DAGVTQSPTHLIKTRGQQVTLRCSPKSGHDTVSWYQQALGQGPQFIFQYYEEEERQRGNFPDRFSGHQFPNYSSELNVNALLLGDSALYLCASNHRMVDAEAFFGQGTRLTVV.

V is TRBV9 and J is TRBJ1-1; no clear D gene. CDR3 length: 15 amino acids. Germline V gene data show CDR1 as SGDLS and CDR2 as YYNGEE. Trimming shortened V by 0 bases and J by 2 bases, and 11 bases separated the two germline ends. The CDR3 region is CASSVVPEANTEAFF. In nucleotides, the CDR3 is TGTGCCAGCAGCGTAGTTCCGGAAGCAAACACTGAAGCTTTCTTT.

This clone showed up just once. This sequence joins TRBV6-1 and TRBJ1-5; D is uncertain. CDR1 and CDR2 (germline): MNHNS, SASEGT. The CDR3 length is 14 residues. The V end lost 3 bases, the J end lost 2 bases, and 8 bases lay between the germline ends. CDR3 loop: CASSERERNQPQHF. The CDR3, as DNA: TGTGCCAGCAGTGAGAGAGAACGCAATCAGCCCCAGCATTTT.

The count of this clone is one. This chain links TRBV19 with TRBJ2-1; perhaps D is TRBD1 or TRBD2 (5 bases each). Trimming shortened V by 6 bases and J by 6 bases, and 12 bases separated the two germline ends. The germline CDR1 and CDR2 sequences are LNHDA and SQIVND (reference sequence). The CDR3 extends over 13 amino acids. CDR3 loop: CASRERGTNEQFF. The CDR3 DNA follows: TGTGCCAGTAGGGAGAGGGGAACCAATGAGCAGTTCTTC.

This clone was seen once. The rearrangement links TRBV6-2 or TRBV6-3 to TRBJ2-7; D remains unclear. The ends were cut back, 4 bases at V and 4 bases at J, with 8 bases in the middle. There are 12 residues in the CDR3. Germline-derived CDR1 and CDR2 are MNHEY and SVGEGT. DNA for the CDR3: TGTGCCAGCAGTTGGTCTCCTTACGAGCAGTACTTC. This sequence encodes CASSWSPYEQYF.